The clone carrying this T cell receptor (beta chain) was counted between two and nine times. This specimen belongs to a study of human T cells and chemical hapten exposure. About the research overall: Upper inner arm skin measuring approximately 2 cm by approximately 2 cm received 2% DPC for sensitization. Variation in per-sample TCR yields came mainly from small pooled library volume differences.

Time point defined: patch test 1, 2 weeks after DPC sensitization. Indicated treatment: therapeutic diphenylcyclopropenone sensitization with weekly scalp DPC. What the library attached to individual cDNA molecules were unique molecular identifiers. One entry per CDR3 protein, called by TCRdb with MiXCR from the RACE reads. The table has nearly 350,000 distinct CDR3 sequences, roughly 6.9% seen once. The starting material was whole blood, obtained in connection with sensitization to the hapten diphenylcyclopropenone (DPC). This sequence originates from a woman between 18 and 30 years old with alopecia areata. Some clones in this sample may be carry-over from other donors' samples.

CDR3 residues: CASSQETSGVSVTDTQYF. The CDR3 nucleotides read TGTGCCAGCAGCCAAGAGACTAGCGGGGTTTCTGTCACAGATACGCAGTATTTT. The chain has TRBV4-2 and TRBJ2-3; 11 positions agree with TRBD2. The CDR3 contains 18 residues. V shed 0 bases, J shed 2 bases, and the junction held 7 bases outside the gene matches. The germline gives CDR1 LGHNA, CDR2 YNFKEQ.